One and the same sample provided the 13 T cell receptor beta chains below, sequenced in a study of T cells in localized non-small cell lung cancer. Clones were read by immunoSEQ multiplex PCR, and TCRdb kept only the in-frame ones, dropping some. The data hold about 60,000 clones, with roughly 90% observed a single time. The sequences come from peripheral blood, collected before any cancer treatment. These receptors all come from a woman between 35 and 70 years old with stage I lung adenocarcinoma.

This rearrangement joins TRBV15 to TRBJ2-3; 7 bases map to TRBD1. Per the germline V gene, CDR1 is LNHNV and CDR2 is YYDKDF (reference sequence). This CDR3 comprises 17 residues. V was pared by 0 bases and J by 1 base, with 7 bases of the junction left unmatched. The CDR3 DNA reads TGTGCCACCAGCAGAGATTGGCACACAGGGGGCACAGATACGCAGTATTTT. This sequence encodes CATSRDWHTGGTDTQYF.

V and J are TRBV7-2 and TRBJ2-5, with 10 bases matching TRBD2. Unmatched junction bases numbered 11, after V lost 5 bases and J lost 5 bases. This CDR3 spans 16 amino acids. The germline CDR1 and CDR2 sequences are SGHTA and FQGNSA. CDR3 loop: CASSQGASGGAETQYF. CDR3 DNA sequence: TGTGCCAGCAGCCAAGGGGCCAGCGGGGGGGCGGAGACCCAGTACTTC.

This chain joins TRBV5-4 and TRBJ2-7; a possible D gene is TRBD2 (5 bases). The CDR3 contains 14 residues. Germline loops: CDR1 SGHNT, CDR2 YYREEE (reference sequence). The V end was cut by 4 bases, the J end by 3 bases, with 14 bases between. The CDR3 DNA follows: TGTGCCAGCAGCCTGGATGGGGAGTACTACGAGCAGTACTTC. Translation gives CASSLDGEYYEQYF.

This sequence joins TRBV6-6 and TRBJ1-3; the D is unclear. This CDR3 is built from 15 residues. Germline CDR1 MNHNY, CDR2 SVGAGI (reference sequence). V dropped 0 bases and J dropped 4 bases, with 10 bases sitting between them. The CDR3 spells CASSYSWESGNTIYF. Written as DNA, the CDR3 is TGTGCCAGCAGTTACTCCTGGGAATCGGGAAACACCATATATTTT.

The chain employs TRBV18 and TRBJ1-1; D gene ambiguous. CDR3 length: 15 residues. The germline V and J ends were trimmed by 0 bases and 3 bases, with 11 bases remaining between them. The germline V gene encodes CDR1 KGHSH and CDR2 LQKENI. CDR3: CASSPPSATDTEAFF. CDR3 coding DNA: TGTGCCAGCTCACCACCAAGCGCGACGGACACTGAAGCTTTCTTT.

The J gene is TRBJ2-3, the V gene TRBV7-9; TRBD1 agrees at 8 bases. The J segment lost 4 bases and the V segment lost 6 bases, leaving 15 bases of the junction unmatched. Per germline, CDR1 SEHNR and CDR2 FQNEAQ (reference sequence). The CDR3 loop spans 17 amino acids. The CDR3 reads CASSQGMAGTGPDTQYF. The CDR3 nucleotides read TGTGCCAGCAGTCAAGGGATGGCCGGGACAGGACCAGATACGCAGTATTTT.

V is TRBV15 and J is TRBJ1-5; 8 nucleotides match TRBD1. The ends lost 6 bases at V and 2 bases at J; junction bases unmatched: 3. The CDR3 consists of 14 residues. In germline, CDR1 is LNHNV, CDR2 YYDKDF (reference sequence). CDR3 protein: CATSSGQGNQPQHF. The CDR3 nucleotides read TGTGCCACCAGTTCGGGACAGGGCAATCAGCCCCAGCATTTT.

The chain combines TRBV5-1 with TRBJ2-3; 8 bases line up with TRBD1. Germline CDR1 and CDR2: SGHRS and YFSETQ. This CDR3 region has 15 residues. Trimming took 2 bases from V and 0 from J; bases not matched to a gene: 2. Written as DNA, the CDR3 is TGCGCCAGCAGCTTTCAGGGGGCTAGCACAGATACGCAGTATTTT. This translates into CASSFQGASTDTQYF.

J is TRBJ2-1 and V is TRBV6-1; no reliable D call. The CDR3 runs to 13 residues. The germline gives CDR1 MNHNS, CDR2 SASEGT. V lost 2 bases to trimming and J lost 3 bases, with 5 bases between them. DNA of the CDR3: TGTGCCAGCAGTGAACAAGGCTACAATGAGCAGTTCTTC. Translated: CASSEQGYNEQFF.

This chain uses TRBV7-2 with TRBJ2-7, with a tentative D call TRBD1 (5 bases). The CDR3 is 16 amino acids. The germline V gene encodes CDR1 SGHTA and CDR2 FQGNSA. Trimming cost V 1 base and J 2 bases, with 15 bases left between them. The chain's CDR3 is CASSLVVSGWPYEQYF. As DNA, the CDR3 is TGTGCCAGCAGCTTAGTTGTCTCAGGGTGGCCCTACGAGCAGTACTTC. Complete variable domain (other parts from reference TRBV7-2 and TRBJ2-7): GAGVSQSPSNKVTEKGKDVELRCDPISGHTALYWYRQSLGQGLEFLIYFQGNSAPDKSGLPSDRFSAERTGGSVSTLTIQRTQQEDSAVYLCASSLVVSGWPYEQYFGPGTRLTVT.

This chain uses TRBV7-9 with TRBJ1-5; D is unclear. This CDR3 spans 13 amino acids. The germline gives CDR1 SEHNR, CDR2 FQNEAQ (reference sequence). Trimming shortened V by 5 bases and J by 7 bases, and 12 bases separated the two germline ends. CDR3: CASSDRGEQPQHF. In nucleotides, the CDR3 is TGTGCCAGCAGCGACCGCGGGGAACAGCCCCAGCATTTT.

The chain carries TRBV25-1 and TRBJ1-2; D possibly corresponds to TRBD1 (5 bases). CDR1 and CDR2 (germline): MGHDK, SYGVNS. The V gene lost 8 bases and the J gene lost 7 bases, with 23 bases spanning the gap. The CDR3 extends over 15 amino acids. The CDR3 loop reads CASGRPGPTIAGYTF. As DNA, the CDR3 is TGTGCCAGCGGGAGACCGGGACCGACGATTGCTGGCTACACCTTC.

The chain carries TRBV5-6 and TRBJ1-5; D possibly corresponds to TRBD1 (5 bases). CDR1 SGHDT and CDR2 YYEEEE come from the germline V gene. The CDR3 has 14 amino acids. Trimming shortened V by 0 bases and J by 5 bases, and 9 bases separated the two germline ends. CDR3 DNA sequence: TGTGCCAGCAGCTTGGCGGGAGGGGATCAGCCCCAGCATTTT. Translating gives CASSLAGGDQPQHF.